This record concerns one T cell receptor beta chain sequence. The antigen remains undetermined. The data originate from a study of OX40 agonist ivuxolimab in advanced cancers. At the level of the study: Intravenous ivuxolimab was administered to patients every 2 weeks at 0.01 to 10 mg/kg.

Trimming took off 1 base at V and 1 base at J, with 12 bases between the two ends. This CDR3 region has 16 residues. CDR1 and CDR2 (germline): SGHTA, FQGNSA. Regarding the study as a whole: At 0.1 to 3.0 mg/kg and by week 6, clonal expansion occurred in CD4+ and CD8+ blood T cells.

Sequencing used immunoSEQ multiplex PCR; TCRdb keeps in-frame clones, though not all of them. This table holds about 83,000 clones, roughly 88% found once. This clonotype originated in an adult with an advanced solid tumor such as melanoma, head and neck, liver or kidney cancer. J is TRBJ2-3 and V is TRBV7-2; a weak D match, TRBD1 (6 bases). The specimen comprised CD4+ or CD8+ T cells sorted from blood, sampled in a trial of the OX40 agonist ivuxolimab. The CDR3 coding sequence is TGTGCCAGCAGCTTAGGAGGCAGGGGCGGCACAGATACGCAGTATTTT. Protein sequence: CASSLGGRGGTDTQYF. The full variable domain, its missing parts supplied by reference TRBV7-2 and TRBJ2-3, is GAGVSQSPSNKVTEKGKDVELRCDPISGHTALYWYRQSLGQGLEFLIYFQGNSAPDKSGLPSDRFSAERTGGSVSTLTIQRTQQEDSAVYLCASSLGGRGGTDTQYFGPGTRLTVL.